These 26 T cell receptor beta chains came from one sample sequenced in a study of shared clonotypes between healthy human individuals. The data were produced by immunoSEQ multiplex PCR, yet TCRdb's version contains in-frame clones alone and is incomplete. Here the sample spans 2,500,000 or so clones, 85% to 95% being singletons. Sequencing was done on a sample of naive CD4+ T cells from PBMCs. As for subset: CD45RA+ positively selected. The receptors originated from a man in his late teens or twenties in good health. Some clones in this sample may be carry-over from other donors' samples.

The gene calls are TRBV2 and TRBJ2-3; D is uncertain. In germline, CDR1 is SNHLY, CDR2 FYNNEI. CDR3 length: 15 residues. V was clipped by 6 bases and J by 0 bases, with 13 bases between them. This chain's CDR3 is CASRIRSASTDTQYF. For the CDR3, the DNA is TGTGCCAGCAGGATAAGATCCGCGAGCACAGATACGCAGTATTTT.

The V and J genes are TRBV11-2 and TRBJ2-7, with D tentatively TRBD2 (5 bases). Germline V gives CDR1 SGHAT, CDR2 FQNNGV. The length of the CDR3 is 15 residues. The ends were cut back, 0 bases at V and 5 bases at J, with 14 bases in the middle. CDR3 loop: CASSLDFRGFHEQYF. As DNA, the CDR3 is TGTGCCAGCAGCTTAGATTTTCGGGGATTCCACGAGCAGTACTTC.

The chain has TRBV9 and TRBJ2-1; D unclear. The ends were cut back, 4 bases at V and 13 bases at J, with 18 bases in the middle. CDR3 length: 13 amino acids. Per the germline V gene, CDR1 is SGDLS and CDR2 is YYNGEE. The CDR3 region is CASSWTHGTEQFF. The CDR3 DNA is TGTGCCAGCAGCTGGACCCACGGAACCGAACAGTTCTTC.

This chain connects TRBV29-1 to TRBJ2-7, with D tentatively TRBD1 (5 bases). V was trimmed by 4 bases and J by 4 bases, leaving 14 bases between them. The CDR3 contains 13 residues. Germline V gives CDR1 SQVTM, CDR2 ANQGSEA. The CDR3 region has the DNA TGCAGCGTTGGAATAGGGGTGGAATACGAGCAGTACTTC. Encoded protein: CSVGIGVEYEQYF.

This clone came up once. The rearrangement links TRBV19 to TRBJ1-5; no reliable D call. V lost 4 bases, J lost 7 bases, and 20 bases lay in between. This CDR3 has 16 amino acids. The germline V gene encodes CDR1 LNHDA and CDR2 SQIVND (reference sequence). CDR3 sequence reads: CASSTQTSWGKQPQHF. The CDR3 region has the DNA TGTGCCAGTAGTACCCAGACGAGCTGGGGTAAGCAGCCCCAGCATTTT.

On this clone itself: Additional DNA sequences in this sample encode the identical CDR3. This sequence joins TRBV5-1 and TRBJ1-3; 7 bases align to TRBD1. Germline lookup yields CDR1 SGHRS and CDR2 YFSETQ. With V trimmed by 4 bases and J by 7 bases, 8 bases remained unmatched. This CDR3 has 14 amino acids. CDR3 in amino acids: CASSTTGDGNTIYF. The CDR3, as DNA: TGCGCCAGCAGCACTACAGGGGACGGCAACACCATATATTTT.

The genes are TRBV5-1 and TRBJ2-3; TRBD2 agrees at 8 bases. CDR3 length: 12 amino acids. V gave up 3 bases and J gave up 9 bases; unmatched junction bases: 3. CDR1 SGHRS and CDR2 YFSETQ come from the germline V gene. CDR3 DNA: TGCGCCAGCAGCTCCGGGGGGGGCACGCAGTATTTT. It encodes CASSSGGGTQYF.

The table lists this clone with a few counts. This same CDR3 is encoded by further DNA sequences in the sample. The chain couples TRBV5-1 to TRBJ1-1; no firm D call. Germline lookup yields CDR1 SGHRS and CDR2 YFSETQ. This CDR3 is 14 amino acids long. Trimming took 0 bases from V and 1 from J, leaving 7 bases between them. The CDR3 sequence: CASSLGHPNTEAFF. The CDR3 DNA sequence: TGCGCCAGCAGCTTGGGACACCCGAACACTGAAGCTTTCTTT.

The chain is built from TRBV20-1 and TRBJ1-5; no clear D. The V gene lost 6 bases and the J gene lost 4 bases, with 7 bases spanning the gap. The CDR3 length is 11 residues. The germline gives CDR1 DFQATT, CDR2 SNEGSKA (reference sequence). The CDR3 DNA sequence: TGCAGTGCCACACCGAATCAGCCCCAGCATTTT. This sequence encodes CSATPNQPQHF.

This sequence joins TRBV28 and TRBJ2-1; tentative D call: TRBD1 (5 bases). The V end was cut by 5 bases, the J end by 11 bases, with 16 bases between. Germline CDR1 MDHEN, CDR2 SYDVKM. The length of the CDR3 is 13 residues. This chain's CDR3 is CASSLPGKGQQFF. In nucleotides, the CDR3 is TGTGCCAGCAGTCTCCCTGGGAAGGGGCAGCAGTTCTTC.

The rearrangement uses TRBV5-4 and TRBJ1-6; TRBD1 might be the D (5 bases). The CDR3 has 16 amino acids. The germline V gene has CDR1 SGHNT and CDR2 YYREEE (reference sequence). V was pared by 0 bases and J by 3 bases, with 10 bases between. The CDR3 DNA reads as TGTGCCAGCAGCTTGGCCCAGGGATTCTATAATTCACCCCTCCACTTT. Residues: CASSLAQGFYNSPLHF.

This chain uses TRBV4-1 with TRBJ2-1; 9 bases match TRBD1. In germline, CDR1 is MGHRA, CDR2 YSYEKL. V was pared by 7 bases and J by 6 bases, with 10 bases of the junction left unmatched. The CDR3 runs to 15 residues. The CDR3, as DNA: TGCGCCAGCACCGAACAGGGGGCTGAAGGCAATGAGCAGTTCTTC. Its translation is CASTEQGAEGNEQFF.

Worth noting for this clone: At the DNA level, this CDR3 is encoded by other sequences in the same sample as well. The gene calls are TRBV9 and TRBJ2-3; 12 nucleotides align to TRBD2. J lost 2 bases, V lost 4 bases, and 5 bases had no gene match. The CDR3 spans 16 residues. Germline lookup yields CDR1 SGDLS and CDR2 YYNGEE. CDR3 nucleotide sequence: TGTGCCAGCAGCCCTGGGACTAGCGGGTACACAGATACGCAGTATTTT. Its protein product is CASSPGTSGYTDTQYF. Using reference TRBV9 and TRBJ2-3 for the parts outside the CDR3, the full variable domain is DSGVTQTPKHLITATGQRVTLRCSPRSGDLSVYWYQQSLDQGLQFLIQYYNGEERAKGNILERFSAQQFPDLHSELNLSSLELGDSALYFCASSPGTSGYTDTQYFGPGTRLTVL.

V and J are TRBV30 and TRBJ1-1; D may be TRBD1 (5 bases). CDR1 is GTSNPN, CDR2 SVGIG, per germline (reference sequence). The CDR3 contains 12 residues. The germline V and J ends were trimmed by 4 bases and 6 bases, with 12 bases remaining between them. CDR3 loop: CAWKVGTSEAFF. The CDR3 DNA follows: TGTGCCTGGAAGGTGGGGACTTCTGAAGCTTTCTTT. The whole variable domain, remainder taken from reference TRBV30 and TRBJ1-1, is SQTIHQWPATLVQPVGSPLSLECTVEGTSNPNLYWYRQAAGRGLQLLFYSVGIGQISSEVPQNLSASRPQDRQFILSSKKLLLSDSGFYLCAWKVGTSEAFFGQGTRLTVV.

The genes are TRBV5-8 and TRBJ2-5, with D maybe TRBD2 (6 bases). Germline loops: CDR1 SGHTS, CDR2 YDEGEE. This CDR3 is built from 15 residues. The V gene lost 3 bases and the J gene lost 4 bases, with 16 bases spanning the gap. This CDR3 is CASSSIPPEGETQYF. DNA of the CDR3: TGTGCCAGCAGCTCGATCCCTCCGGAGGGAGAGACCCAGTACTTC.

The CDR3 sequence: CASKTSGNTIYF. The CDR3, as DNA: TGTGCCAGTAAAACTTCTGGAAACACCATATATTTT. This chain links TRBV19 with TRBJ1-3; D remains unclear. The CDR3 covers 12 residues. Per germline, CDR1 LNHDA and CDR2 SQIVND (reference sequence). V shed 7 bases and J shed 1 base, with 5 bases lying between them.

V and J are TRBV11-1 and TRBJ2-7; 13 bases agree with TRBD2. With 5 bases clipped from V and 3 bases from J, the junction kept 13 bases outside the gene matches. CDR3 length equals 18 residues. The germline V gene encodes CDR1 SGHAT and CDR2 FQDESV (reference sequence). The CDR3 spells CASSPGTSGTPFFYEQYF. CDR3 sequence (DNA): TGTGCCAGCAGCCCGGGGACTAGCGGGACCCCTTTCTTCTACGAGCAGTACTTC.

J is TRBJ2-7 and V is TRBV5-1, with TRBD2 identical over 14 bases. Germline-derived CDR1 and CDR2 are SGHRS and YFSETQ. This CDR3 region has 16 residues. V was pared by 1 base and J by 3 bases, with 3 bases of the junction left unmatched. CDR3 coding DNA: TGCGCCAGCAGCTTGTCCGGGACTAGCGGGAGCTACGAGCAGTACTTC. It is translated as CASSLSGTSGSYEQYF.

A note on this clone: The junction departs from the called germline gene at one end, perhaps through a read error. The genes are TRBV7-3 and TRBJ2-6; D is undetermined. Per the germline V gene, CDR1 is SGHTA and CDR2 is FQGTGA. The CDR3 length is 12 residues. The CDR3 reads CASGLGANVLTF. For the CDR3, the DNA is TGTGCCAGCGGCTTAGGGGCCAACGTCCTGACTTTC.

The rearrangement links TRBV30 to TRBJ2-3; D not certain. The CDR3 covers 13 residues. V dropped 2 bases and J dropped 3 bases, with 9 bases sitting between them. Germline V gene sequence: CDR1 GTSNPN, CDR2 SVGIG (reference sequence). DNA for the CDR3: TGTGCCTGGAGTAAGCAGAAGACAGATACGCAGTATTTT. It encodes CAWSKQKTDTQYF.

This chain joins TRBV7-9 and TRBJ1-3, with a tentative D call TRBD1 (6 bases). This CDR3 comprises 17 residues. Germline assignment: CDR1 SEHNR and CDR2 FQNEAQ (reference sequence). Trimming pared 1 base from V and 0 bases from J, leaving 13 bases between. The CDR3 is CASSLGNRESSGNTIYF. CDR3 coding DNA: TGTGCCAGCAGCTTAGGGAACAGGGAGAGCTCTGGAAACACCATATATTTT.

The chain is built from TRBV7-3 and TRBJ2-7; TRBD1 or TRBD2 may be the D gene (5 bases each). The CDR3 runs 14 residues. Germline CDR1 reads SGHTA; CDR2 reads FQGTGA. V was pared by 4 bases and J by 3 bases, with 13 bases between. CDR3 bases: TGTGCCAGCAGCTCTCGGGACGGCGGCTACGAGCAGTACTTC. The encoded protein is CASSSRDGGYEQYF.

V usage is TRBV28 and J usage is TRBJ1-1; D may be TRBD1 (6 bases). Trimming shortened V by 3 bases and J by 5 bases, and 19 bases separated the two germline ends. This CDR3 is built from 16 residues. The germline gives CDR1 MDHEN, CDR2 SYDVKM. DNA of the CDR3: TGTGCCAGCAGTTTTCTCACAGGGATGGGGAAAACTGAAGCTTTCTTT. The encoded protein is CASSFLTGMGKTEAFF.

This chain joins TRBV6-1 and TRBJ1-6, with D uncertain. The CDR3 covers 13 residues. Deletions cut 7 bases from V and 9 bases from J, with 13 bases between. Germline V lookup: CDR1 MNHNS, CDR2 SASEGT. CDR3 sequence (DNA): TGTGCCAGCAAGCAGTCGGTCGGTTCACCCCTCCACTTT. Translating it yields CASKQSVGSPLHF.

The chain combines TRBV6-5 with TRBJ1-5; 8 nucleotides match TRBD1. The CDR3 sequence is 14 residues long. V lost 8 bases to trimming and J lost 4 bases; unmatched junction nucleotides: 7. Germline CDR1 reads MNHEY; CDR2 reads SVGAGI. This CDR3 reads CASRDRRDNQPQHF. The CDR3 DNA follows: TGTGCCAGCCGGGACAGGAGAGATAATCAGCCCCAGCATTTT.

Only one count was recorded for this clone. The CDR3 loop reads CASKSGVNQPQHF. As DNA, the CDR3 is TGTGCCAGTAAGTCCGGGGTTAATCAGCCCCAGCATTTT. The gene calls are TRBV19 and TRBJ1-5; D unclear. V was pared by 7 bases and J by 4 bases, with 11 bases between. Per germline, CDR1 LNHDA and CDR2 SQIVND (reference sequence). The CDR3 length is 13 residues. Full variable domain (outside the CDR3, taken from reference TRBV19 and TRBJ1-5): DGGITQSPKYLFRKEGQNVTLSCEQNLNHDAMYWYRQDPGQGLRLIYYSQIVNDFQKGDIAEGYSVSREKKESFPLTVTSAQKNPTAFYLCASKSGVNQPQHFGDGTRLSIL.